The T cell receptor (beta chain) under discussion was sequenced for a study of T-cell memory formation after mild COVID-19. Constant-segment primers served in 5'RACE that generated TCR alpha and TCR beta cDNA libraries bearing sample barcodes and UMIs. In TCRdb, the 5' RACE reads were re-called with MiXCR into one record per CDR3 protein. The table has 350,000 to 500,000 distinct CDR3 sequences, 20% seen once; the top ten hold more than 8%. Findings and caveats of the study: A second wave of clones peaked on day 37, and their SARS-CoV-2 specificity went unconfirmed. A balance of CD4 and CD8 characterized clones contracting day 15 to 85, whereas later expanders leaned CD4+.

In germline, CDR1 is SGHTA, CDR2 FQGTGA. V lost 5 bases, J lost 5 bases, and 23 bases stayed unmatched. The CDR3 covers 21 residues. This clonotype was found a few times. Its antigen remains unknown. This clonotype originated in an adult woman who had mild COVID-19 (a few samples of this study predate the infection). Cell type and time point are not known. The rearrangement links TRBV7-3 to TRBJ2-2, with 10 bases that match TRBD2. Sequencing was done on a sample of PBMCs or a T cell subset sorted from them (not recorded which). CDR3 DNA sequence: TGTGCCAGCAGCCCGATCGGCCCAGCGGGAGGGCCTAAAGTTTGGACCGGGGAGCTGTTTTTT. It codes for CASSPIGPAGGPKVWTGELFF. Full variable domain (rest looked up from reference TRBV7-3 and TRBJ2-2): GAGVSQTPSNKVTEKGKYVELRCDPISGHTALYWYRQSLGQGPEFLIYFQGTGAADDSGLPNDRFFAVRPEGSVSTLKIQRTERGDSAVYLCASSPIGPAGGPKVWTGELFFGEGSRLTVL.